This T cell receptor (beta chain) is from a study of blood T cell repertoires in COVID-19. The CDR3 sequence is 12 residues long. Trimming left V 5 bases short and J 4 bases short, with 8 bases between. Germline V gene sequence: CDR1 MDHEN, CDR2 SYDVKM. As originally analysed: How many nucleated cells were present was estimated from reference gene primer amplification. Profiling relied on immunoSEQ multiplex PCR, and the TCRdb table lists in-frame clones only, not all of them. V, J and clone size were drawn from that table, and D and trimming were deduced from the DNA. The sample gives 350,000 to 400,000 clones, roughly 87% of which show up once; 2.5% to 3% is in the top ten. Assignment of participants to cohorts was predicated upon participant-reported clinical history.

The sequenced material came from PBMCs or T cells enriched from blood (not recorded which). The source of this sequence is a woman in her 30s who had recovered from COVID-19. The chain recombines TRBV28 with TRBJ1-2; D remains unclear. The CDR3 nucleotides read TGTGCCAGCAGTCAAGCATCCTATGGCTACACCTTC. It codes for CASSQASYGYTF.